The 18 T cell receptor beta chains reported below all come from one sample, sequenced in a study of cytomegalovirus exposure and HLA in healthy donors. The PCR was carried out with 60 Vbeta primers and 13 Jbeta primers. TCRdb keeps only in-frame clones here, not all; method: immunoSEQ multiplex PCR. The sample holds roughly 160,000 clones, 79% seen once. Sequencing was performed on PBMCs. The receptors derive from a man aged 40-50 years in good health and CMV-seronegative.

The chain couples TRBV11-2 to TRBJ2-1; perhaps TRBD1 as D (6 bases). V was clipped by 2 bases and J by 4 bases, with 18 bases between them. Germline CDR1 reads SGHAT; CDR2 reads FQNNGV. CDR3 length: 17 residues. The CDR3 is CASSLKLNRQVYNEQFF. DNA for the CDR3: TGTGCCAGCAGCTTAAAGTTAAACCGACAGGTGTACAATGAGCAGTTCTTC. The whole variable domain, filled in from reference TRBV11-2 and TRBJ2-1, reads EAGVAQSPRYKIIEKRQSVAFWCNPISGHATLYWYQQILGQGPKLLIQFQNNGVVDDSQLPKDRFSAERLKGVDSTLKIQPAKLEDSAVYLCASSLKLNRQVYNEQFFGPGTRLTVL.

The genes are TRBV29-1 and TRBJ2-1; the D gene is possibly TRBD2 (7 bases). V lost 2 bases to trimming and J lost 8 bases, with 13 bases between them. CDR3 length: 13 amino acids. Germline CDR1 is SQVTM and CDR2 is ANQGSEA. CDR3 sequence: CSVEPSGGDEQFF. In DNA form, the CDR3 reads TGCAGCGTTGAACCCTCGGGGGGCGATGAGCAGTTCTTC.

The chain links TRBV19 to TRBJ1-3; possible D gene TRBD1, 5 bases. There are 14 residues in the CDR3. Trimming stripped 8 bases from V and 2 bases from J, with 13 bases between. Looked up from germline, CDR1 is LNHDA and CDR2 is SQIVND (reference sequence). The DNA of the CDR3 is TGTGCCAGTGGGGGGGGGACTACTGGAAACACCATATATTTT. It translates to CASGGGTTGNTIYF.

The J gene is TRBJ2-3, the V gene TRBV7-9; 7 bases are shared with TRBD1. The germline V gene has CDR1 SEHNR and CDR2 FQNEAQ (reference sequence). V shed 1 base and J 5 bases; nucleotides not matched to a gene: 9. The CDR3 consists of 16 residues. CDR3 region: CASSLGGSYRGDTQYF. For the CDR3, the DNA is TGTGCCAGCAGCTTAGGGGGCTCTTACAGGGGAGATACGCAGTATTTT.

The V and J genes are TRBV6-5 and TRBJ2-7, with D perhaps matching TRBD1 (5 bases). Trimming removed 8 bases from V and 5 bases from J, with 16 bases in between. The CDR3 runs to 13 residues. Germline CDR1 MNHEY, CDR2 SVGAGI. This CDR3 reads CASRAQGTHEQYF. The CDR3 DNA follows: TGTGCCAGCCGAGCCCAGGGCACCCACGAGCAGTACTTC.

The chain recombines TRBV10-3 with TRBJ1-1; D is unclear. Between the trimmed V and J ends, which lost 2 bases and 4 bases, there was a span of 14 bases. This CDR3 has 15 residues. In germline, CDR1 is ENHRY, CDR2 SYGVKD. CDR3 DNA: TGTGCCATCAGTGAGGGTGGACTACCGAGCACTGAAGCTTTCTTT. It encodes CAISEGGLPSTEAFF.

The rearrangement joins TRBV7-6 to TRBJ2-5, with 8 positions matching TRBD2. Germline CDR1 reads SGHVS; CDR2 reads FNYEAQ. The CDR3 runs 15 residues. V lost 5 bases and J lost 2; bases outside the gene matches: 7. The CDR3 spells CASSLSGSSQETQYF. CDR3 sequence (DNA): TGTGCCAGCAGCCTAAGCGGGAGTAGTCAAGAGACCCAGTACTTC.

The gene calls are TRBV6-5 and TRBJ2-7, with D maybe TRBD1 (5 bases). CDR1 MNHEY and CDR2 SVGAGI come from the germline V gene. Trimming left V 3 bases short and J 6 bases short, with 15 bases between. The CDR3 extends over 14 amino acids. In DNA form, the CDR3 reads TGTGCCAGCAGTTATCCAGGGCGAGAAGGCGAGCAGTACTTC. Protein: CASSYPGREGEQYF.

This chain joins TRBV19 and TRBJ1-5; D might be TRBD1 (5 bases). Trimming pared 1 base from V and 5 bases from J, leaving 12 bases between. Germline CDR1 and CDR2: LNHDA and SQIVND (reference sequence). CDR3 length: 15 amino acids. CDR3 residues: CASSIARGRDQPQHF. The CDR3 region has the DNA TGTGCCAGTAGTATAGCCCGGGGGAGAGATCAGCCCCAGCATTTT.

Written as DNA, the CDR3 is TGTGCCTGGAGTGTGTCCGGGGTAGGTCAGCCCCAGCATTTT. Amino acids: CAWSVSGVGQPQHF. This rearrangement joins TRBV30 to TRBJ1-5; D is uncertain. The CDR3 runs to 14 residues. Germline CDR1 and CDR2: GTSNPN and SVGIG (reference sequence). V shed 0 bases and J shed 6 bases, with 12 bases lying between them.

The rearrangement uses TRBV28 and TRBJ1-4; 8 nucleotides match TRBD1. The J segment lost 7 bases and the V segment lost 5 bases, leaving 6 bases of the junction unmatched. There are 14 residues in the CDR3. CDR1 is MDHEN, CDR2 SYDVKM, per germline. In DNA, the CDR3 is TGTGCCAGCAGTGAGACAGGGGCAGGTGAAAAACTGTTTTTT. Its protein product is CASSETGAGEKLFF.

The chain recombines TRBV9 with TRBJ1-1; TRBD1 aligns across 8 bases. The length of the CDR3 is 15 residues. CDR1 is SGDLS, CDR2 YYNGEE, per germline. Losses at the gene ends were 0 bases for V and 3 bases for J; bases not matched to a gene: 4. CDR3 sequence: CASSVDQDRDTEAFF. DNA of the CDR3: TGTGCCAGCAGCGTAGACCAGGACAGGGACACTGAAGCTTTCTTT. Together with reference TRBV9 and TRBJ1-1, the CDR3 gives the full variable domain: DSGVTQTPKHLITATGQRVTLRCSPRSGDLSVYWYQQSLDQGLQFLIQYYNGEERAKGNILERFSAQQFPDLHSELNLSSLELGDSALYFCASSVDQDRDTEAFFGQGTRLTVV.

The V call is TRBV5-4, the J call TRBJ1-2; no clear D gene. V lost 0 bases and J lost 9, with 12 bases in between. From germline, CDR1 is SGHNT and CDR2 YYREEE (reference sequence). The CDR3 totals 13 residues. The CDR3 loop reads CASSLDHRSRYTF. Written as DNA, the CDR3 is TGTGCCAGCAGCTTGGATCACAGATCTCGCTACACCTTC.

V gene TRBV6-6 combines with J gene TRBJ2-5; 10 nucleotides line up with TRBD1. This CDR3 has 15 residues. Germline V gene sequence: CDR1 MNHNY, CDR2 SVGAGI (reference sequence). The trim removed 6 bases at V and 11 bases at J, leaving 15 bases unmatched. CDR3 region: CASSSSGTGAKEQYF. For the CDR3, the DNA is TGTGCCAGCAGCTCCTCTGGGACAGGGGCGAAAGAGCAGTACTTC.

The V and J genes are TRBV7-9 and TRBJ2-7; no reliable D call. Germline CDR1 SEHNR, CDR2 FQNEAQ (reference sequence). V was pared by 2 bases and J by 4 bases, with 3 bases between. The CDR3 totals 11 residues. The CDR3 nucleotides read TGTGCCAGCAGCTTACTATACGAGCAGTACTTC. Protein sequence: CASSLLYEQYF.

The rearrangement uses TRBV18 and TRBJ1-1, with 9 nucleotides matching TRBD1. V shed 1 base and J 1 base; nucleotides not matched to a gene: 4. Germline loops: CDR1 KGHSH, CDR2 LQKENI. The CDR3 totals 16 residues. This chain's CDR3 is CASSPHPGQGNTEAFF. In DNA, the CDR3 is TGTGCCAGCTCACCACACCCGGGACAGGGGAACACTGAAGCTTTCTTT.

This sequence joins TRBV10-3 and TRBJ2-3; TRBD2 matches at 10 bases. V lost 0 bases to trimming and J lost 5 bases; unmatched junction nucleotides: 2. The CDR3 loop spans 15 amino acids. Germline V gene data show CDR1 as ENHRY and CDR2 as SYGVKD. CDR3: CAISESRLAGDTQYF. Here the CDR3 DNA reads TGTGCCATCAGTGAGTCGAGACTAGCGGGAGATACGCAGTATTTT.

This chain links TRBV2 with TRBJ1-4, with 10 bases that match TRBD1. The V segment lost 7 bases and the J segment 6 bases; nucleotides outside the gene matches: 8. The CDR3 covers 15 residues. The germline CDR1 and CDR2 sequences are SNHLY and FYNNEI. CDR3 DNA sequence: TGTGCCAGCACTCAGACGGGGACAGGGGATGAAAAACTGTTTTTT. Its protein product is CASTQTGTGDEKLFF. Supplemented by reference TRBV2 and TRBJ1-4, the full variable domain reads EPEVTQTPSHQVTQMGQEVILRCVPISNHLYFYWYRQILGQKVEFLVSFYNNEISEKSEIFDDQFSVERPDGSNFTLKIRSTKLEDSAMYFCASTQTGTGDEKLFFGSGTQLSVL.